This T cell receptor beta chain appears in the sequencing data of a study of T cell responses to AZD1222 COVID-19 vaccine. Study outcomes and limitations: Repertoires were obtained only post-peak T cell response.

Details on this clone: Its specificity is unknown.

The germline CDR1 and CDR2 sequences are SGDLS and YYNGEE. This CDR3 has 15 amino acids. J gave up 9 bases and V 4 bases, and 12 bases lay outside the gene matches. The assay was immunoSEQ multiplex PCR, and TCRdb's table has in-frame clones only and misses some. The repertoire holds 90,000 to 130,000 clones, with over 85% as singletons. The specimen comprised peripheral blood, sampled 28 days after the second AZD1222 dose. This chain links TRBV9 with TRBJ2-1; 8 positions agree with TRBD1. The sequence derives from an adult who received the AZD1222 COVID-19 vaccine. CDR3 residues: CASSPRVQGAGEQFF. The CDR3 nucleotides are TGTGCCAGCAGCCCTAGGGTTCAGGGGGCGGGTGAGCAGTTCTTC.